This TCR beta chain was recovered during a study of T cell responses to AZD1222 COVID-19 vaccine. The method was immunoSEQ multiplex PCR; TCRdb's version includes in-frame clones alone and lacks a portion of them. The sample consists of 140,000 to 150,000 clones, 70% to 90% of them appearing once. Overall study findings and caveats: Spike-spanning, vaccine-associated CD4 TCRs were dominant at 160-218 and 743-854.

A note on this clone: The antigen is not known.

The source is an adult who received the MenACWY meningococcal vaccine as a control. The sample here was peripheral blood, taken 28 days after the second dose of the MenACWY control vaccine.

The CDR3 nucleotides are TGTGCCAGCAGCCAAGGGGCCAGGAGCCGGGGAACCTTC. Protein sequence: CASSQGARSRGTF. The chain uses TRBV27 and TRBJ1-2; D might be TRBD1 (5 bases). V lost 6 bases to trimming and J lost 14 bases, with 22 bases between them. CDR1 is MNHEY, CDR2 SMNVEV, per germline (reference sequence). This CDR3 contains 13 residues.